This TCR beta chain was found in a study of T cell repertoires in cytomegalovirus infection. At the level of the study: Both recently identified HLA-C-restricted and well-studied HLA-B-restricted CMV epitopes were used in the study. Indications came from public TCR beta signatures; they pointed to CMV infection and to a matching HLA type. Whole-study results and caveats: Dominating the ex vivo response were HLA-C-restricted CMV-specific TCR beta clonotypes.

Germline CDR1 reads MNHEY; CDR2 reads SVGAGI. The CDR3 spans 14 residues. V lost 0 bases, J lost 4 bases, and 9 bases lay in between. TCRdb passed the reads through MiXCR, listing each CDR3 protein once. The table lists around 750,000 distinct CDR3 sequences, roughly 33% of them singletons. This clonotype was seen more than once but under ten times. The target antigen is unknown. The rearrangement joins TRBV6-5 to TRBJ1-1; D remains unclear. The TCR comes from a human donor in good health (CMV status not recorded). Some clones in this sample may be carry-over from other donors' samples. The sample here was cultured CD8+ T cells from PBMCs, taken from culture after CMV antigen stimulation. The CDR3 region has the DNA TGTGCCAGCAGTTACTCGGGGATAACCACTGAAGCTTTCTTT. Protein sequence: CASSYSGITTEAFF.